This T cell receptor beta chain was identified in a study of blood T cell repertoires in COVID-19 (TCRdb year 2020). In the study overall: Samples from collaborators originated in the United States, Italy and Spain and spanned both the acute and convalescent phases of COVID-19. The repertoires were made available in a free public database intended to serve as a resource for research on the immune response to SARS-CoV-2. The prospective study material was composed of cDNA or gDNA derived from T cells, B-cell-depleted T cells, or PBMCs. HLA class I and class II types, where available, came from metadata supplied by the sample provider rather than from assay-based typing. A de-identified subject ID, COVID-19 status, age in years and sex were almost always included in the sample metadata. Subjects who had been exposed to COVID-19, were actively infected with it, or had recovered from it provided the deeply sampled blood TCRbeta repertoires that made up the dataset. The samples were drawn from two sources: the first 160 participants of the ongoing ImmuneRACE study, and 1,254 subjects contributed by 6 global collaborators. Summary of the overall study and its limitations: Clinical and demographic metadata were provided uncurated, with the amount varying by source and participant.

TCRbeta CDR3 regions were amplified from genomic DNA by means of the immunoSEQ Assay, a bias-controlled multiplex PCR. The authors processed their data as follows. The number of nucleated cells in each sample was estimated by amplification of reference gene primers within the assay. Sequence reads were collapsed and filtered to measure the absolute abundance of every unique TCRbeta CDR3 rearrangement. For each sample, productive Simpson clonality was calculated by taking the square root of Simpson's diversity index across productive rearrangements. TCRdb re-hosts the immuneACCESS table, in-frame sequences only. Its copies lack some clones; in the studies checked, an unresolved V gene accounts for under half of them, and the cause for the rest is not known. For V, J and clone size, that table is used; D and trimming come from the DNA. The sample table holds roughly 240,000 clones, of which approximately 84% were seen once. The leading ten clones occupy about 2% of the sample.

Each collaborating institution followed its own protocols to collect whole blood in K2EDTA tubes. For TCRbeta analysis, collaborators shipped samples in one of three forms: frozen whole blood, isolated PBMCs, or DNA extracted from either of those sample types. Relative to germline, V is 5 bases shorter and J is 1 base shorter, with 8 bases between their ends. The CDR1 and CDR2 encoded by the germline V gene (reference sequence) are LNHDA and SQIVND. Spanning cysteine to phenylalanine, the CDR3 consists of 13 amino acids. Only CDR3 DNA is held: 39 bases, read in frame from base 1. Concerning this clone itself: There is no known antigen for this receptor. Within one base of it there is no much larger clone, and no base qualities were kept.

Source material: peripheral blood. The chain is encoded by TRBV19 joined to TRBJ1-1; the D gene is possibly TRBD1, with 6 bases matching. The source is a woman older than 75 with acute or convalescent COVID-19. The CDR3 region reads CASSQGQNTEAFF. The nucleotide sequence is given as TGTGCCAGTAGTCAGGGACAGAACACTGAAGCTTTCTTT.